This entry lists 9 T cell receptor beta chains sequenced from one sample in a study of cytomegalovirus exposure and HLA in healthy donors (dated by TCRdb to about 2017). Library generation was performed with the immunoSEQ multiplex PCR assay. For the multiplex PCR, a mixture combining 60 forward primers for TCR Vbeta segments and 13 reverse primers for TCR Jbeta segments was used. The table was pulled from immuneACCESS by TCRdb, which kept in-frame rearrangements only. Such tables lose some clones; where checked, under half of the loss comes from unresolved V genes, and the rest has no known cause. Present in this sample are tens of thousands of clones, roughly two thirds of which were seen just once. Together, the top ten hold approximately 6.9% of the sample. Sample: PBMCs. These TCRs come from a woman between 50 and 59 years old in good health and CMV-seropositive.

The rearrangement links TRBV10-3 to TRBJ1-6, with a tentative D call TRBD1 (5 bases). Germline-derived CDR1 and CDR2 are ENHRY and SYGVKD. The CDR3 totals 16 residues. V lost 7 bases, J lost 9 bases, and 22 bases lay in between. The CDR3 nucleotides read TGTGCCATCAAGGGGTCGGCGGTGGAGACGCTTTCACCCCTCCACTTT. It specifies CAIKGSAVETLSPLHF.

This clone was seen only a few times. The J gene is TRBJ2-7, the V gene TRBV10-3, with a possible D match to TRBD1 (5 bases). CDR1 and CDR2 from the germline V gene are ENHRY and SYGVKD. The CDR3 loop spans 14 amino acids. The V end lost 4 bases, the J end lost 2 bases, and 12 bases lay between the germline ends. The CDR3 nucleotides read TGTGCCATCAGTGGGCAGGGTAACACCTACGAGCAGTACTTC. This translates into CAISGQGNTYEQYF.

The chain carries TRBV6-1 and TRBJ2-3; the match to TRBD2 covers 11 bases. V was clipped by 6 bases and J by 1 base; unmatched bases: 0. CDR1 and CDR2 (germline): MNHNS, SASEGT. This CDR3 comprises 14 residues. DNA of the CDR3: TGTGCCAGCAGGACTAGCGGGGGCACAGATACGCAGTATTTT. Translating it yields CASRTSGGTDTQYF.

The chain links TRBV7-6 to TRBJ2-1, with 9 bases that match TRBD2. Losses at the gene ends were 1 base for V and 7 bases for J; bases not matched to a gene: 8. Germline loops: CDR1 SGHVS, CDR2 FNYEAQ. The CDR3 runs to 16 residues. The CDR3 bases are TGTGCCAGCAGCTTAGGCGGGGGGGCCGGGGTGAATGAGCAGTTCTTC. Encoded protein: CASSLGGGAGVNEQFF.

The chain has TRBV19 and TRBJ2-7, with a tentative D call TRBD1 (5 bases). Germline loops: CDR1 LNHDA, CDR2 SQIVND (reference sequence). V lost 6 bases, J lost 1 base, and 13 bases lay in between. The CDR3 is 14 amino acids. CDR3 nucleotide sequence: TGTGCCAGTAGCCTCCCCGACAGATCCTACGAGCAGTACTTC. Its protein is CASSLPDRSYEQYF. The full variable domain, its missing parts supplied by reference TRBV19 and TRBJ2-7, is DGGITQSPKYLFRKEGQNVTLSCEQNLNHDAMYWYRQDPGQGLRLIYYSQIVNDFQKGDIAEGYSVSREKKESFPLTVTSAQKNPTAFYLCASSLPDRSYEQYFGPGTRLTVT.

This clone came up a few times. The V and J genes are TRBV6-1 and TRBJ2-1, with 11 nucleotides matching TRBD2. The CDR3 loop spans 17 amino acids. The V gene end was trimmed by 3 bases and the J gene end by 4 bases; junction bases not matched to a gene: 8. From germline, CDR1 is MNHNS and CDR2 SASEGT. CDR3 DNA sequence: TGTGCCAGCAGTGATTCTAGCGGGGGGCTTATATACAATGAGCAGTTCTTC. It specifies CASSDSSGGLIYNEQFF.

The rearrangement links TRBV5-1 to TRBJ2-5; D is uncertain. Trimming left V 0 bases short and J 1 base short, with 7 bases between. In germline, CDR1 is SGHRS, CDR2 YFSETQ. The CDR3 loop spans 14 amino acids. DNA for the CDR3: TGCGCCAGCAGCTTGGGTACTCCCCAAGAGACCCAGTACTTC. Translation: CASSLGTPQETQYF.

The chain links TRBV19 to TRBJ1-2, with D hard to call. The CDR3 is 14 amino acids. CDR1 is LNHDA, CDR2 SQIVND, per germline (reference sequence). V was cut by 11 bases and J by 6 bases, with 22 bases left in between. The CDR3 DNA reads TGTGCCTCAAGGGAGTCAGGAGTCCTGGATGGCTACACCTTC. Amino acids: CASRESGVLDGYTF. Using reference TRBV19 and TRBJ1-2 for the parts outside the CDR3, the full variable domain is DGGITQSPKYLFRKEGQNVTLSCEQNLNHDAMYWYRQDPGQGLRLIYYSQIVNDFQKGDIAEGYSVSREKKESFPLTVTSAQKNPTAFYLCASRESGVLDGYTFGSGTRLTVV.

The V gene is TRBV7-9, the J gene TRBJ1-2, with D unresolved. This CDR3 spans 13 amino acids. The V gene's germline CDR1 is SEHNR and CDR2 FQNEAQ (reference sequence). V was clipped by 3 bases and J by 8 bases, with 13 bases between them. CDR3: CASSLRGHWGYTF. The CDR3 DNA sequence: TGTGCCAGCAGCTTGAGAGGGCATTGGGGCTACACCTTC. The full variable domain, completed using reference TRBV7-9 and TRBJ1-2, is DTGVSQNPRHKITKRGQNVTFRCDPISEHNRLYWYRQTLGQGPEFLTYFQNEAQLEKSRLLSDRFSAERPKGSFSTLEIQRTEQGDSAMYLCASSLRGHWGYTFGSGTRLTVV.